This TCR beta chain was recovered during a study of T cells after yellow fever vaccination. TCRdb independently ran MiXCR on the 5' RACE reads; one entry per CDR3 protein. This table has roughly 400,000 distinct CDR3 sequences, roughly 20% appearing once. The CDR3 has 16 amino acids. From germline, CDR1 is KGHDR and CDR2 SFDVKD. Losses at the gene ends were 4 bases for V and 5 bases for J; bases not matched to a gene: 10. The chain couples TRBV24-1 to TRBJ2-5; TRBD1 matches 9 bases. Sequencing was performed on PBMCs, taken before the yellow fever booster vaccination. This clonotype originated in a man between 18 and 29 years old who received the YFV17D yellow fever vaccine. DNA for the CDR3: TGTGCCACCAGTGACGTTCACAGGGGGCCGGCGGAGACCCAGTACTTC. Amino acid sequence: CATSDVHRGPAETQYF.